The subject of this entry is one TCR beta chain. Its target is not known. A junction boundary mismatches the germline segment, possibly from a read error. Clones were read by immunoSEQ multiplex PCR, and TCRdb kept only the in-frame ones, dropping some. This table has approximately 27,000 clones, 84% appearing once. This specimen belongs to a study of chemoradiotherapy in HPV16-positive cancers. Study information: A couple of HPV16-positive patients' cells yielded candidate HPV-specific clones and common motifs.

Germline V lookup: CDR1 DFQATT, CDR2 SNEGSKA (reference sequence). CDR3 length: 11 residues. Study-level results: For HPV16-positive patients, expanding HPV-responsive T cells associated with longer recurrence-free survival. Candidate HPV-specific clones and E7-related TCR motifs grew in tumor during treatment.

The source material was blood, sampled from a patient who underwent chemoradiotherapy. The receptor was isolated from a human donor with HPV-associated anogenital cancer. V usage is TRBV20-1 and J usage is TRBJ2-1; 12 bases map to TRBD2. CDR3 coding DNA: TGCAGTGCTGCTAGCGGGGGGGCCGAAATCTTC. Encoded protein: CSAASGGAEIF.